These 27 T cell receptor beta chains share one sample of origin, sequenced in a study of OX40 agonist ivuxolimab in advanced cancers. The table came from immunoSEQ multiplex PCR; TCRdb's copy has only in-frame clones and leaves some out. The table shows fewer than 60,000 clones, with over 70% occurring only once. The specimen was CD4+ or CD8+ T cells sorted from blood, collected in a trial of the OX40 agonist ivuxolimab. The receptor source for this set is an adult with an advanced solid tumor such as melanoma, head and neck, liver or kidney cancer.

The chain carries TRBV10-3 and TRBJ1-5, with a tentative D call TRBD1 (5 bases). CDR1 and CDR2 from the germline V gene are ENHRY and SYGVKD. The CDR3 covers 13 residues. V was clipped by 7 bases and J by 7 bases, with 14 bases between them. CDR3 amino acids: CAINGGRDQPQHF. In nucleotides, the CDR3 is TGTGCCATCAATGGGGGGAGAGACCAGCCCCAGCATTTT.

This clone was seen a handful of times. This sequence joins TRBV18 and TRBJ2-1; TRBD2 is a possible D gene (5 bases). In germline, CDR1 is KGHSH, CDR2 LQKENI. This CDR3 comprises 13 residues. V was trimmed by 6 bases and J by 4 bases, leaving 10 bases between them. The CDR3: CASSADSYNEQFF. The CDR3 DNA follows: TGTGCCAGCTCCGCGGACTCTTACAATGAGCAGTTCTTC.

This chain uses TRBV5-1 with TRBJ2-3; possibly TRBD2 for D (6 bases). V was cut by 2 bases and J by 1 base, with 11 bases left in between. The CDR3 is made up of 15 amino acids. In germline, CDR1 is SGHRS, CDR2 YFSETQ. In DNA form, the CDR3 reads TGCGCCAGCAGCTTTAGGGACTCCCGCACAGATACGCAGTATTTT. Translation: CASSFRDSRTDTQYF.

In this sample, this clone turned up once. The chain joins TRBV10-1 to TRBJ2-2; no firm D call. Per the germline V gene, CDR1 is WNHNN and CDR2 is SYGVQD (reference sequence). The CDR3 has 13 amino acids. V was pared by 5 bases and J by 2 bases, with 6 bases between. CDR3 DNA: TGCGCCAGCAGTAGGGTTAACACCGGGGAGCTGTTTTTT. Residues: CASSRVNTGELFF.

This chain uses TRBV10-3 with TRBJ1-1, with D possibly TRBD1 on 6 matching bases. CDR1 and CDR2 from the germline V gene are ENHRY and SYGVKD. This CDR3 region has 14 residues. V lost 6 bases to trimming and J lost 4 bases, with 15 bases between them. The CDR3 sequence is CAIRSDSFSTEAFF. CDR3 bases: TGTGCCATCAGGTCGGACAGTTTCAGCACTGAAGCTTTCTTT.

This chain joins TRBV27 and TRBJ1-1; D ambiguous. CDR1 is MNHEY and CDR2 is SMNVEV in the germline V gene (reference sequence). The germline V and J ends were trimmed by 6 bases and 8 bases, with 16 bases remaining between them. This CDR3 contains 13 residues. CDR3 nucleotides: TGTGCCAGCAGCCCCTTTGGGTTCGGGGAAGCTTTCTTT. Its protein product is CASSPFGFGEAFF.

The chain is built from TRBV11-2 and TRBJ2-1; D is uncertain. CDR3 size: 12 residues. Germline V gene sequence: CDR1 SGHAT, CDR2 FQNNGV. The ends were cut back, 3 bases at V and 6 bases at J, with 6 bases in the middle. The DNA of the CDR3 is TGTGCCAGCAGCTTTAGCCTCAATGAGCAGTTCTTC. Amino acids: CASSFSLNEQFF.

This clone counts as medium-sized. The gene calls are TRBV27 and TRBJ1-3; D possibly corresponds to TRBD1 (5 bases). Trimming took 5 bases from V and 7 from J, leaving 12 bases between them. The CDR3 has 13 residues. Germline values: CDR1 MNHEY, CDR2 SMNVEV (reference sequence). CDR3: CASSPPGGNTIYF. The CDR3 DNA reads TGTGCCAGCAGTCCGCCCGGGGGGAACACCATATATTTT.

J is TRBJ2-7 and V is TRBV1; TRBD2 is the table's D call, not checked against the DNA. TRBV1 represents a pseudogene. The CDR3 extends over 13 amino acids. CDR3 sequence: CTSSPQDLYEQYF. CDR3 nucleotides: TGCACCAGCAGCCCCCAAGACTTATACGAGCAGTACTTC.

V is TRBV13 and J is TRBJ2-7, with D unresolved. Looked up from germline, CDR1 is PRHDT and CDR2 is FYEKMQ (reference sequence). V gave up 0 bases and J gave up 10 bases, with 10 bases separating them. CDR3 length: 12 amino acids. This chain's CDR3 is CASSLGQLDQYF. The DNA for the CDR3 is TGTGCCAGCAGCTTAGGACAACTCGATCAGTACTTC.

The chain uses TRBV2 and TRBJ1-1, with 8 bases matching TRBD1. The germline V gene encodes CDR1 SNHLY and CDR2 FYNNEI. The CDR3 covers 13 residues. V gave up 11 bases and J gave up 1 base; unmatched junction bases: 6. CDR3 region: CALRGTGNTEAFF. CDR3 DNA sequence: TGTGCCCTGCGGGGGACAGGGAACACTGAAGCTTTCTTT.

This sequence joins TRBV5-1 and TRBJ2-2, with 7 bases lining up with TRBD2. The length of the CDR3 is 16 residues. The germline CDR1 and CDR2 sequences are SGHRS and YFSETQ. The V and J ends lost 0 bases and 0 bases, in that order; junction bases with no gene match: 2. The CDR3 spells CASSLGREPNTGELFF. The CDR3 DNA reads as TGCGCCAGCAGCTTGGGGCGGGAGCCGAACACCGGGGAGCTGTTTTTT.

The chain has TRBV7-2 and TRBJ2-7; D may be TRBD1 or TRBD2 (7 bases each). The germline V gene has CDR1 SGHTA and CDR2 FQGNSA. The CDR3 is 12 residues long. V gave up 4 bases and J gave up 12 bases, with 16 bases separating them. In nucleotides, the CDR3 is TGTGCCAGCAGCTGGGGGGGGACAGCTTTGTACTTC. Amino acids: CASSWGGTALYF. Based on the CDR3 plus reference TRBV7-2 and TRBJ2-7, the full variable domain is GAGVSQSPSNKVTEKGKDVELRCDPISGHTALYWYRQSLGQGLEFLIYFQGNSAPDKSGLPSDRFSAERTGGSVSTLTIQRTQQEDSAVYLCASSWGGTALYFGPGTRLTVT.

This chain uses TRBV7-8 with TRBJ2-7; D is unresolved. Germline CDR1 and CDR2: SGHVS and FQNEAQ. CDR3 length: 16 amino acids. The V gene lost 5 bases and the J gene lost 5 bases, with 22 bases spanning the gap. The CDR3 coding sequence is TGTGCCAGCAGCCCTACGTCCGTAGGAAAGTTTGACGAGCAGTACTTC. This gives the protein CASSPTSVGKFDEQYF.

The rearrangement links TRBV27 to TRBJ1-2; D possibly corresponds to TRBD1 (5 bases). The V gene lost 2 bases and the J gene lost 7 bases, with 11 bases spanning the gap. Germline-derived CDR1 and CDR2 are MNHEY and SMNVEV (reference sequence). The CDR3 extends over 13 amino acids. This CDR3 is CASSLEQGFGYTF. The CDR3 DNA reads TGTGCCAGCAGTTTAGAGCAGGGATTTGGCTACACCTTC.

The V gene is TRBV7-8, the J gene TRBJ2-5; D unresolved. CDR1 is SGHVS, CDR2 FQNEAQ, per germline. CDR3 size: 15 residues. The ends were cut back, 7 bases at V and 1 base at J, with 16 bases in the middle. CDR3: CASTREPTFQETQYF. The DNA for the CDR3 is TGTGCCAGCACCCGTGAGCCAACCTTCCAAGAGACCCAGTACTTC.

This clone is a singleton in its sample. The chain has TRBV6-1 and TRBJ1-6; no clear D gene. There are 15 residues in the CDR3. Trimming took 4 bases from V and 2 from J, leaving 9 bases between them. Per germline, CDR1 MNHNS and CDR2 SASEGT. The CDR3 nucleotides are TGTGCCAGCAGTGGGAGTCAGACCTATAATTCACCCCTCCACTTT. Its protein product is CASSGSQTYNSPLHF.

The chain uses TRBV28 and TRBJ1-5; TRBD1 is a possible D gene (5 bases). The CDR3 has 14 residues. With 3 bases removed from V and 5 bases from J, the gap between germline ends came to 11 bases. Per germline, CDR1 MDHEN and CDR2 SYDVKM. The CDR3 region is CASSFLRGDQPQHF. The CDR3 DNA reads TGTGCCAGCAGTTTCCTTAGAGGGGATCAGCCCCAGCATTTT.

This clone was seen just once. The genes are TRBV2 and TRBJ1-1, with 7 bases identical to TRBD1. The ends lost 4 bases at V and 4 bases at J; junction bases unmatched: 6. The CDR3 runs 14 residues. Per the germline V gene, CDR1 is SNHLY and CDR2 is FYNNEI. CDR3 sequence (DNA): TGTGCCAGCAGTGTTGAGGCAGGGGGCACTGAAGCTTTCTTT. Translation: CASSVEAGGTEAFF. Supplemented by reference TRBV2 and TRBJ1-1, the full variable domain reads EPEVTQTPSHQVTQMGQEVILRCVPISNHLYFYWYRQILGQKVEFLVSFYNNEISEKSEIFDDQFSVERPDGSNFTLKIRSTKLEDSAMYFCASSVEAGGTEAFFGQGTRLTVV.

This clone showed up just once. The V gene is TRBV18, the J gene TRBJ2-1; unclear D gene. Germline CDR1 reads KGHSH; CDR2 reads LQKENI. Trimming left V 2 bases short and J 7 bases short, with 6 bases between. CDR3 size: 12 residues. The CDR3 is CASSPGTNEQFF. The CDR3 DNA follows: TGTGCCAGCTCACCAGGAACTAATGAGCAGTTCTTC. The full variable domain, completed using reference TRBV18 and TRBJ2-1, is NAGVMQNPRHLVRRRGQEARLRCSPMKGHSHVYWYRQLPEEGLKFMVYLQKENIIDESGMPKERFSAEFPKEGPSILRIQQVVRGDSAAYFCASSPGTNEQFFGPGTRLTVL.

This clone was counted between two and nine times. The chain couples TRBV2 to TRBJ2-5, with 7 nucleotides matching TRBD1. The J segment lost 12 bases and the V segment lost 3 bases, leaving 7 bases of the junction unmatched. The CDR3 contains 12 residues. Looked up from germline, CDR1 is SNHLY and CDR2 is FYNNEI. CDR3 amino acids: CASSEPGQIKYF. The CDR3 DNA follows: TGTGCCAGCAGTGAGCCGGGACAGATAAAGTACTTC. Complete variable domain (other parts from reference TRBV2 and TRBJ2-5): EPEVTQTPSHQVTQMGQEVILRCVPISNHLYFYWYRQILGQKVEFLVSFYNNEISEKSEIFDDQFSVERPDGSNFTLKIRSTKLEDSAMYFCASSEPGQIKYFGPGTRLLVL.

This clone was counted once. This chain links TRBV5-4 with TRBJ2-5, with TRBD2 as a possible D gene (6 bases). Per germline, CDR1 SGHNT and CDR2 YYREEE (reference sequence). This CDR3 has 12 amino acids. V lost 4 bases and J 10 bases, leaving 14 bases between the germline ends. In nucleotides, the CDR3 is TGTGCCAGCAGCCTGGACTACCGTGACCAGTACTTC. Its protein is CASSLDYRDQYF.

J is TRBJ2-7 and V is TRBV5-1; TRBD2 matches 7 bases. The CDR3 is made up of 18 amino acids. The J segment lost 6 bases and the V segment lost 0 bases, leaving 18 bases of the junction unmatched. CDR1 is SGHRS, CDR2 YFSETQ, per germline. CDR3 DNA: TGCGCCAGCAGCTTGGCCCCCCTTACTAGCGCGGTTAGGGGCGAGCAGTACTTC. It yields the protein CASSLAPLTSAVRGEQYF.

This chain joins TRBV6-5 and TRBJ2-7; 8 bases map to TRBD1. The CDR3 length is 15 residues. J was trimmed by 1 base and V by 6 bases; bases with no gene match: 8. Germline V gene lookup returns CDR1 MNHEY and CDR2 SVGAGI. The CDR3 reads CASSPGTGSSYEQYF. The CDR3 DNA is TGTGCCAGCAGCCCAGGGACAGGTTCTTCCTACGAGCAGTACTTC.

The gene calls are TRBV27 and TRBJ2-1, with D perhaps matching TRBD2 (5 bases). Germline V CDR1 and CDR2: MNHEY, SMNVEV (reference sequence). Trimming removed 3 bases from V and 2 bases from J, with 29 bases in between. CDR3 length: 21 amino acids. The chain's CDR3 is CASSLRSSRQPTAGPYNEQFF. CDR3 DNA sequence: TGTGCCAGCAGTTTGAGAAGTTCCAGACAACCAACGGCGGGTCCCTACAATGAGCAGTTCTTC.

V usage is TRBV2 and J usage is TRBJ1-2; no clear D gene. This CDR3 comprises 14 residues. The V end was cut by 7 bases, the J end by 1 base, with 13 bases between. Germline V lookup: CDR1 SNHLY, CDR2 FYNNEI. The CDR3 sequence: CASNKGLLNYGYTF. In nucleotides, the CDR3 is TGTGCCAGCAACAAAGGGCTTCTTAACTATGGCTACACCTTC.

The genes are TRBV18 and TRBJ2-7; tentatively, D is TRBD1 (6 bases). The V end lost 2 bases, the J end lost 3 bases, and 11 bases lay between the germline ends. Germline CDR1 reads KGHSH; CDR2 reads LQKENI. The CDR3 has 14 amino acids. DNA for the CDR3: TGTGCCAGCTCACCAGCGACAGGCCTCTACGAGCAGTACTTC. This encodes CASSPATGLYEQYF.